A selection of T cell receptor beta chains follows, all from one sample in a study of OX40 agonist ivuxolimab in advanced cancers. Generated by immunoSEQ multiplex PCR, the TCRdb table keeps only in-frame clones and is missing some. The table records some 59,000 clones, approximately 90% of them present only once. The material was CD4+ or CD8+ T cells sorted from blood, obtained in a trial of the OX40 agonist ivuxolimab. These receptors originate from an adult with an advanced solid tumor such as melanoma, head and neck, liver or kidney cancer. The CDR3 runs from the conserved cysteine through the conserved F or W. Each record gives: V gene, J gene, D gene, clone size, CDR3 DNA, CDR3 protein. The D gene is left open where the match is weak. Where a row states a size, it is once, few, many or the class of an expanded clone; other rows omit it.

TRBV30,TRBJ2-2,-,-,TGTGCCTGGACCACAGACTTCGAGAACACCGGGGAGCTGTTTTTT,CAWTTDFENTGELFF
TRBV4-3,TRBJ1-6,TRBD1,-,TGCGCCAGCAGCCCAAGAGGGGGCGCGAATTCACCCCTCCACTTT,CASSPRGGANSPLHF
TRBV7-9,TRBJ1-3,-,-,TGTGCCAGCAGTCCGGACAGCTTGTCTGGAAACACCATATATTTT,CASSPDSLSGNTIYF
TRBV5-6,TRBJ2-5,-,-,TGTGCCAGCAGCTTGGCCAATAGGGTGTTTGAGACCCAGTACTTC,CASSLANRVFETQYF
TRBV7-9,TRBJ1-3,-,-,TGTGCCAGCAGCTTAACCTTCGCGACAGACACCACCATATATTTT,CASSLTFATDTTIYF
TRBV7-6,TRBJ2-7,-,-,TGTGCCAGCAGCTTAATAGCGGAGAACTACGAGCAGTACTTC,CASSLIAENYEQYF
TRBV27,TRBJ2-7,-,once,TGTGCCAGCAGTTTTGGGGTGGATTACGAGCAGTACTTC,CASSFGVDYEQYF
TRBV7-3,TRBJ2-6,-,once,TGTGCCAGCAGCTTAAACTTTGGGGCCAACGTCCTGACTTTC,CASSLNFGANVLTF
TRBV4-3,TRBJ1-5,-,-,TGCGCCAGCAGCCAGGACGAGAGTAGCAATCAGCCCCAGCATTTT,CASSQDESSNQPQHF
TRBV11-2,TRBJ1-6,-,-,TGTGCCAGCAGCTTAGATTATGGGGGATATAATTCACCCCTCCACTTT,CASSLDYGGYNSPLHF
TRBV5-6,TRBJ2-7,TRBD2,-,TGTGCCAGCAGGGGACTAGCGAAGCATTCCGAGCAGTACTTC,CASRGLAKHSEQYF
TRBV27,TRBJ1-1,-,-,TGTGCCAGCAGTATCGGGGGTAACACTGAAGCTTTCTTT,CASSIGGNTEAFF
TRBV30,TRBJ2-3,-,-,TGTGCCTGGAGTGTCGTGGGGGTCACAGATACGCAGTATTTT,CAWSVVGVTDTQYF
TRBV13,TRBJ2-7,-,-,TGTGCCAGCAGCTTTAGGGGCACCAATACCTACGAGCAGTACTTC,CASSFRGTNTYEQYF
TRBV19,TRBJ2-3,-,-,TGTGCCAGTAGTATGGGGTCCGCAGATACGCAGTATTTT,CASSMGSADTQYF
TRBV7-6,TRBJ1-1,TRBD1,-,TGTGCCAGCAGCCCGAAAGGACAGGGGTTTATGAACACTGAAGCTTTCTTT,CASSPKGQGFMNTEAFF
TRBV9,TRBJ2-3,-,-,TGTGCCAGCAGCGTAGCGGGGAACACAGATACGCAGTATTTT,CASSVAGNTDTQYF
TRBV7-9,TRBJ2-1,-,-,TGTGCCAGCAGCCATCTCAAGGGGACACTATACAATGAGCAGTTCTTC,CASSHLKGTLYNEQFF
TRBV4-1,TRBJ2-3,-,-,TGCGCCAGCGCGGCGGGTCCCACAGATACGCAGTATTTT,CASAAGPTDTQYF
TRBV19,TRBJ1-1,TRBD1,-,TGTGCCAGTAGGCGACAGGGGGAAATGAACACTGAAGCTTTCTTT,CASRRQGEMNTEAFF
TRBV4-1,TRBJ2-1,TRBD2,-,TGCGCCAGCAGCCAGCAAACCGGGGGGTTCTACAATGAGCAGTTCTTC,CASSQQTGGFYNEQFF
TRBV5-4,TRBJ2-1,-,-,TGTGCCAGCAGCTTTTCAGGGTCCTACAATGAGCAGTTCTTC,CASSFSGSYNEQFF
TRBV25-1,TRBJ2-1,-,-,TGTGCCAGCAGTGAATTTGGGGACAATGAGCAGTTCTTC,CASSEFGDNEQFF
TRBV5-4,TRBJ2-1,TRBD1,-,TGTGCCAGCAGCTTGCGGACGGGACAGGGGTTCTACAATGAGCAGTTCTTC,CASSLRTGQGFYNEQFF
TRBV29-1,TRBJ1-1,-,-,TGCAGCGTTGTTTCGGGGTTTGGTAACACTGAAGCTTTCTTT,CSVVSGFGNTEAFF
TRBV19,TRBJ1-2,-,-,TGTGCCAGTAGTCTCCTGGCCAACAACTATGGCTACACCTTC,CASSLLANNYGYTF
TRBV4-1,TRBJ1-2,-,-,TGCGCCAGCAGCCAAGAAGTCCGGCCCACAGGGTCCGTCTATGGCTACACCTTC,CASSQEVRPTGSVYGYTF
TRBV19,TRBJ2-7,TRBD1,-,TGTGCCAGCAATCCGGGACAGGGCGGGAACGAGCAGTACTTC,CASNPGQGGNEQYF
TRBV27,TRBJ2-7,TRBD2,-,TGTGCCAGCAGACGGATCGGGGGGGCGGCTTACGAGCAGTACTTC,CASRRIGGAAYEQYF
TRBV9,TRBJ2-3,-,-,TGTGCCAGCAGCGTAATTAGCACAGATACGCAGTATTTT,CASSVISTDTQYF
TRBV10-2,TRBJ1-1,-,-,TGCGCCAGCATCTCTCTTCAGGGGCAGGGCGGTACTGAAGCTTTCTTT,CASISLQGQGGTEAFF
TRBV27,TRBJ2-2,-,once,TGTGCCAGCAGTTTCAACACCGGGGAGCTGTTTTTT,CASSFNTGELFF
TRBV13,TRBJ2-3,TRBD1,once,TGTGCCAGCAGCTTGCCAGGGGGCTCAACTGACCGAGATACGCAGTATTTT,CASSLPGGSTDRDTQYF
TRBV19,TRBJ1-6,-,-,TGTGCCAGTCGACTCTTTAGGTCGGATAATTCACCCCTCCACTTT,CASRLFRSDNSPLHF
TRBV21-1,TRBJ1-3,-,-,TGTGCCAGCAGCAAACTCGATTGCCAACGCTCTGGAAACACCATATATTTT,CASSKLDCQRSGNTIYF
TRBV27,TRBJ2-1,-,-,TGTGCCAGCAGCACAGGGAACAATGAGCAGTTCTTC,CASSTGNNEQFF
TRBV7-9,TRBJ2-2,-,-,TGTGCCAGCAGCTTAGCCGGGGAGCTGTTTTTT,CASSLAGELFF
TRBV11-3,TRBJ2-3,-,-,TGTGCCAGCAGCCAAGGACTCTCATGGCGCACAGATACGCAGTATTTT,CASSQGLSWRTDTQYF
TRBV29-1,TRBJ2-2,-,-,TGCAGCGCTCTAGCAGTCACCGGGGAGCTGTTTTTT,CSALAVTGELFF
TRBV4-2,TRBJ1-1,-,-,TGTGCCAGCAGTTACCGGGGGACTGAAGCTTTCTTT,CASSYRGTEAFF
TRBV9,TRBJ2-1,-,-,TGTGCCAGCAGCCCCCAAGCGGGTTACAATGAGCAGTTCTTC,CASSPQAGYNEQFF
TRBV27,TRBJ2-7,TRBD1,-,TGTGCCAGCAGTTCCGAGGGGGACAGGGACTACGAGCAGTACTTC,CASSSEGDRDYEQYF
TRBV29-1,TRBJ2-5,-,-,TGCAGCGTTGAAGATCGACAGCCACAAGAGACCCAGTACTTC,CSVEDRQPQETQYF
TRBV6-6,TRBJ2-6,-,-,TGTGCCAGCAGTTACTCCCCTTCTGGGGCCAATGTCCTGACTTTC,CASSYSPSGANVLTF
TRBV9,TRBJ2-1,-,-,TGTGCCAGCAGCGTAAGGGCGAACAATGAGCAGTTCTTC,CASSVRANNEQFF
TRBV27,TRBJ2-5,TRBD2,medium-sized,TGTGCCAGCAGTTTATCAACTAGCGGCCAAGAGACCCAGTACTTC,CASSLSTSGQETQYF
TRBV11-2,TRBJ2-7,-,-,TGTGCCAGCAGCTTTGTCAGGGGCGTTGATTTCGAGCAGTACTTC,CASSFVRGVDFEQYF